This T cell receptor beta chain appears in the sequencing data of a study of CD8 T cells in ankylosing spondylitis. Points from the study as a whole: Clones linked to disease, bearing a CD8+ phenotype, were relatively rare in peripheral blood.

This clonotype was seen ten or more times. The antigen remains unidentified. The germline gives CDR1 MNHEY, CDR2 SMNVEV (reference sequence). This CDR3 is built from 18 residues. V lost 2 bases and J lost 2, with 19 bases in between. Each CDR3 protein gets one entry after TCRdb re-called the 5' RACE reads with MiXCR. There are about 220,000 distinct CDR3 sequences in the sample; roughly a tenth occur only once, and 20% to 25% lies in the top ten. Material: blood, either unsorted or a sorted T cell fraction (not recorded which). The source is a male donor with ankylosing spondylitis or in good health (not recorded which). This rearrangement joins TRBV27 to TRBJ2-1, with TRBD2 as a possible D gene (5 bases). The CDR3 nucleotides are TGTGCCAGCAGTTTACCCCAGGTTACGGGGAGCGCCTACAATGAGCAGTTCTTC. Translating gives CASSLPQVTGSAYNEQFF.